This T cell receptor (beta chain) was sequenced during a study of blood T cells in healthy people across ages. Study-level points and caveats: Per million T cells, TCR beta diversity dropped about linearly as age rose. Without sorted subsets, naive and antigen-experienced compartments could not be conclusively compared. More naive CD4+ cells and higher diversity were found in long-lived than in aged donors.

Remarks on this clonotype: Its antigen remains unidentified.

This CDR3 has 15 residues. Germline V lookup: CDR1 MNHEY, CDR2 SMNVEV (reference sequence). Losses at the gene ends were 5 bases for V and 2 bases for J; bases not matched to a gene: 6. A second PCR of 7 to 11 cycles used a sample-barcoded 5' primer and a J-beta primer mix. Unique molecular identifiers of 12 random nucleotides labeled each cDNA. TCRdb ran MiXCR on the 5' RACE reads and lists one entry per CDR3 protein. The data hold more than 500,000 distinct CDR3 sequences, with roughly 28% observed a single time. The genes are TRBV27 and TRBJ2-7; 10 bases are a match to TRBD1. The receptor's source is an older woman in good health. The sample taken for sequencing was blood. The CDR3 sequence: CASSSLGTGAYEQYF. The CDR3 DNA sequence: TGTGCCAGCAGTAGCCTGGGGACAGGGGCCTACGAGCAGTACTTC.